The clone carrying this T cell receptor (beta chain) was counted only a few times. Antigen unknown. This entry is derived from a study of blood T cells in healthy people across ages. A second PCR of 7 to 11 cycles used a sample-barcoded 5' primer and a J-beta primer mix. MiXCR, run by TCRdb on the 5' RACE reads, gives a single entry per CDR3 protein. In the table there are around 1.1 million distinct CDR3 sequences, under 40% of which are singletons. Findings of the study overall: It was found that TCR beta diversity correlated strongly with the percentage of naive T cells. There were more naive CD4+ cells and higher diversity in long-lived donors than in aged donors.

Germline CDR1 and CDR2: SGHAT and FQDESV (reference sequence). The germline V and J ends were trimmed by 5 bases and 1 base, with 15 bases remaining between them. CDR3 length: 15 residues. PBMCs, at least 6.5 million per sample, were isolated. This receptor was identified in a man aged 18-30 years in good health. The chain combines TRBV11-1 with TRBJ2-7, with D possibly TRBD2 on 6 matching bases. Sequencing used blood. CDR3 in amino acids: CASSPSWRVSYEQYF. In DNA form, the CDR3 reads TGTGCCAGCAGCCCGTCCTGGAGGGTATCCTACGAGCAGTACTTC.